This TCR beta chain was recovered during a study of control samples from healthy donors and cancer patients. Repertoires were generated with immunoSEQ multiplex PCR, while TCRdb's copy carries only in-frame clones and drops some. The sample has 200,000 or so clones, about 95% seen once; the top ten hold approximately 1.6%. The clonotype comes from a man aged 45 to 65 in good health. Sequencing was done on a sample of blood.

This chain's CDR3 is CASSPTSAGQGSDYGYTF. The CDR3 DNA sequence: TGTGCCAGCAGTCCGACCTCTGCGGGACAGGGTTCCGACTATGGCTACACCTTC. The J gene is TRBJ1-2, the V gene TRBV6-6, with TRBD1 identical over 9 bases. V was clipped by 5 bases and J by 3 bases; unmatched bases: 16. The CDR3 contains 18 residues. CDR1 is MNHNY and CDR2 is SVGAGI in the germline V gene (reference sequence).